This T cell receptor (beta chain) was sequenced during a study of circulating CD8 cells and anti-PD-1 response in melanoma. Live CD3+CD8+TCRalphabeta+ cells were sorted into four subsets by PD-1 and/or TIGIT. Study conclusions and caveats: TIGIT repertoires were least diverse, DNEG repertoires most diverse. A small cohort with few responders supplied the baseline and M1 comparisons. Subset repertoires were largely private at M1, with under 7% shared. Generally, no replicate experiments were performed.

TCR libraries were prepared from around 15 ng of total RNA with the QIAseq Immune Repertoire TCR panel. TCRdb called the reads again in MiXCR, with one record for every CDR3 protein. In the table there are around 810 distinct CDR3 sequences, about 4% of which are singletons. This clonotype ranks as medium-sized. What it recognizes is unknown. The CDR3 contains 18 residues. V was pared by 4 bases and J by 0 bases, with 19 bases between. Germline lookup yields CDR1 SGHAT and CDR2 FQNNGV. Sequenced material: CD8+ T cells from PBMCs, taken at baseline or after one month of anti-PD-1 therapy (not recorded which). The chain carries TRBV11-2 and TRBJ2-1; D possibly uses TRBD1 or TRBD2 (5 bases each). This receptor was taken from a human donor with melanoma. This CDR3 is CASSWPGRISSSYNEQFF. The CDR3 nucleotides read TGTGCCAGCAGCTGGCCGGGACGGATATCCAGCTCCTACAATGAGCAGTTCTTC.